This T cell receptor (beta chain) was found in a study of beta chain features in type 1 diabetes. The overall study: On cell yields, gender and age, patients and healthy donors were similar. Notes on the study in general: The study found moderately but significantly shorter TCRB CDR3s in all four CD4+ subsets of Type 1 diabetes patients. The VDJ junctions of type 1 diabetes patients carried fewer insertions and more deletions.

A note on this clone: Its antigen is still unknown.

Trimming cost V 1 base and J 0 bases, with 7 bases left between them. Germline loops: CDR1 SGHDN, CDR2 FVKESK. This CDR3 contains 14 residues. All of the isolated RNA was reverse transcribed, so expressed TCRB transcripts were sequenced. Each sample of naive, central memory or regulatory T cells had, on average, around 4 million reads. The method was immunoSEQ multiplex PCR; TCRdb's version includes in-frame clones alone and lacks a portion of them. The table lists more than 250,000 clones, approximately 24% of them singletons. The TCR comes from a woman in her twenties or thirties with type 1 diabetes. The chain employs TRBV14 and TRBJ2-7, with unresolved D. Sequencing was done on a sample of naive CD4+ T cells from blood. The CDR3 DNA sequence: TGTGCCAGCAGCCAAGGGTACGGCTCCTACGAGCAGTACTTC. Amino acid sequence: CASSQGYGSYEQYF.